This T cell receptor (beta chain) was sequenced during a study of T cells in localized non-small cell lung cancer. CDR3 size: 13 residues. V was clipped by 7 bases and J by 2 bases, with 13 bases between them. CDR1 and CDR2 (germline): SQVTM, ANQGSEA. This clone was counted a few times. Antigen: not known. Overall study results and limits: There were a median roughly 60 of the top 100 tumor clones appearing in adjacent lung. Peak T cell clonality was found in uninvolved adjacent lung, exceeding tumor. Longer overall survival associated with higher blood T cell density; shorter survival with higher adjacent-lung clonality.

TCRdb keeps only in-frame clones here, not all; method: immunoSEQ multiplex PCR. The sample records about 77,000 clones, approximately 90% being singletons. This TCR was sampled from a woman aged 40-70 years with stage I squamous cell lung carcinoma. This chain joins TRBV29-1 and TRBJ2-3; the D gene is possibly TRBD2 (5 bases). Specimen: peripheral blood, collected before any cancer treatment. The chain's CDR3 is CSASGVDTDTQYF. CDR3 nucleotides: TGCAGCGCCTCCGGGGTCGACACAGATACGCAGTATTTT.